This record concerns one T cell receptor (beta chain) sequence. Its antigen is currently unknown. These data originate in a study of cytomegalovirus exposure and HLA in healthy donors. Study-level background: There were under 140 million unique TCR beta sequences, drawn from about 180 million T cells, in an earlier analysis. Study findings and constraints: Specificity for CMV antigens was confirmed in vitro for a few of the CMV-associated chains. Roughly even sequencing depth across donors was the assumption behind the presence/absence analyses.

Germline CDR1 and CDR2: LNHNV and YYDKDF (reference sequence). The CDR3 contains 14 residues. V gave up 6 bases and J gave up 6 bases; unmatched junction bases: 7. Healthy bone marrow donors made up the donors. PCR was performed using 60 Vbeta and 13 Jbeta primers. Profiled with immunoSEQ multiplex PCR; TCRdb holds only in-frame clones, not every one. The sample includes 130,000 to 150,000 clones, 60% to 80% seen only once; the top ten take about 1.7%. The receptor was derived from a woman in her twenties or thirties in good health and CMV-seronegative. This chain uses TRBV15 with TRBJ1-5; the match to TRBD1 covers 8 bases. Input material: PBMCs. As DNA, the CDR3 is TGTGCCACCAGGACAGGGGCACTCGGTCAGCCCCAGCATTTT. As protein: CATRTGALGQPQHF.